This note documents a single TCR beta chain sequence. V was clipped by 4 bases and J by 10 bases; unmatched bases: 11. CDR1 is SGHTA, CDR2 FQGNSA, per germline. The CDR3 is 16 amino acids. Those who participated ranged in age from about 18 to 89 years and resided in approximately 26 US areas. Two negative PCRs, clearance, or symptom resolution characterized the recovered Cohort 3 donors. These data are taken from a study of blood T cell repertoires in COVID-19. Some clones are missing from TCRdb's copy, which holds only in-frame ones; the method was immunoSEQ multiplex PCR. The data contain 200,000 or so clones, roughly 80% of them singletons.

The TCR comes from a man aged 55 to 70 who had recovered from COVID-19. This chain links TRBV7-2 with TRBJ1-6, with 9 bases identical to TRBD1. The source material was PBMCs or T cells enriched from blood (not recorded which). The CDR3 reads CASSSRTGEGGSPLHF. The CDR3, as DNA: TGTGCCAGCAGCTCCAGGACAGGGGAAGGTGGCTCACCCCTCCACTTT.